Below, 10 T cell receptor beta chains from the same sample are listed, as sequenced in a study of T cell responses to AZD1222 COVID-19 vaccine (dated by TCRdb to about 2021). Library method: the immunoSEQ multiplex PCR assay. In its TCRdb copy, this immuneACCESS table keeps in-frame sequences only and misses some clones. Where compared with another copy, unresolved V genes explain less than half of these, and the others have no known cause. The sample table records 25,000 to 35,000 clones; 89% of these occur just once. The ten largest clones capture around 1.2% of the sample. The time point label of this sample denotes: baseline before first vaccination. The sample consisted of peripheral blood, taken on day 0 of AZD1222 vaccination. These receptors all stem from an adult in good health.

The rearrangement joins TRBV5-1 to TRBJ2-5; no clear D gene. CDR3 length: 12 residues. Germline V gene data show CDR1 as SGHRS and CDR2 as YFSETQ. V lost 1 base and J 5 bases, leaving 6 bases between the germline ends. CDR3 sequence reads: CASSLIGETQYF. The CDR3 region has the DNA TGCGCCAGCAGCTTGATTGGCGAGACCCAGTACTTC.

The chain combines TRBV27 with TRBJ2-1; no clear D. Trimming removed 7 bases from V and 0 bases from J, with 19 bases in between. The CDR3 totals 17 residues. From germline, CDR1 is MNHEY and CDR2 SMNVEV (reference sequence). As DNA, the CDR3 is TGTGCCAGCACCGGTCCTCGGACCTCTAGCTCCTACAATGAGCAGTTCTTC. Residues: CASTGPRTSSSYNEQFF.

This chain joins TRBV3-1 (or the pseudogene TRBV3-2) and TRBJ2-3; D is unresolved. Germline V gene lookup returns CDR1 LGHDT and CDR2 YNNKEL (reference sequence). The CDR3 is 13 amino acids. Trimming shortened V by 1 base and J by 5 bases, and 7 bases separated the two germline ends. This CDR3 is CASSQARIDTQYF. The CDR3 bases are TGTGCCAGCAGCCAAGCCCGTATAGATACGCAGTATTTT.

The genes are TRBV7-2 and TRBJ2-1; 11 positions agree with TRBD2. After removal of 5 bases from V and 0 bases from J, the junction contained 0 bases not matched to a gene. The CDR3 consists of 15 residues. Germline assignment: CDR1 SGHTA and CDR2 FQGNSA. The CDR3 DNA sequence: TGTGCCAGCAGCGGACTAGCGGGCTCCTACAATGAGCAGTTCTTC. Protein: CASSGLAGSYNEQFF.

The rearrangement joins TRBV5-1 to TRBJ1-2; unclear D gene. Trimming cost V 1 base and J 3 bases, with 7 bases left between them. CDR3 length: 13 residues. The germline V gene has CDR1 SGHRS and CDR2 YFSETQ. The CDR3 DNA sequence: TGCGCCAGCAGCTTGCTGGGAGACTATGGCTACACCTTC. This translates into CASSLLGDYGYTF.

The chain joins TRBV7-9 to TRBJ1-2; TRBD1 is a possible D gene (5 bases). This CDR3 has 14 amino acids. CDR1 and CDR2 from the germline V gene are SEHNR and FQNEAQ (reference sequence). The V end lost 4 bases, the J end lost 0 bases, and 9 bases lay between the germline ends. The CDR3 DNA is TGTGCCAGCAGCTACCCGGGGGCTAACTATGGCTACACCTTC. Protein: CASSYPGANYGYTF.

The chain combines TRBV19 with TRBJ1-2; possible D gene TRBD1, 6 bases. The germline V gene has CDR1 LNHDA and CDR2 SQIVND (reference sequence). V dropped 3 bases and J dropped 3 bases, with 17 bases sitting between them. The CDR3 is made up of 16 amino acids. CDR3: CASSITPSGEYYGYTF. The CDR3 DNA follows: TGTGCCAGTAGTATTACCCCGTCAGGGGAGTACTATGGCTACACCTTC.

The chain uses TRBV9 and TRBJ1-4; D is ambiguous. The germline CDR1 and CDR2 sequences are SGDLS and YYNGEE. Trimming removed 4 bases from V and 6 bases from J, with 13 bases in between. The CDR3 sequence is 14 residues long. CDR3 loop: CASSRAGVDEKLFF. In DNA, the CDR3 is TGTGCCAGCAGCCGGGCGGGAGTTGATGAAAAACTGTTTTTT.

The V and J genes are TRBV19 and TRBJ2-7; D call uncertain. The CDR3 has 13 residues. CDR1 and CDR2 (germline): LNHDA, SQIVND (reference sequence). Deletions cut 4 bases from V and 2 bases from J, with 9 bases between. CDR3 region: CASSRDTAYEQYF. The CDR3 DNA sequence: TGTGCCAGTAGTAGAGACACAGCCTACGAGCAGTACTTC.

V gene TRBV5-1 combines with J gene TRBJ2-5, with TRBD1 matching over 12 bases. The CDR3 totals 16 residues. Trimming cost V 1 base and J 4 bases; bases outside gene matches: 5. CDR1 and CDR2 (germline): SGHRS, YFSETQ. The CDR3 sequence: CASSLPGQGARETQYF. Written as DNA, the CDR3 is TGCGCCAGCAGCTTGCCGGGACAGGGGGCGAGAGAGACCCAGTACTTC.